This T cell receptor (beta chain) was recorded in a study of CD8 T cells in ankylosing spondylitis. Study results and limitations: As reported, disease-linked clones showed significant enrichment in matched ankylosing spondylitis synovial fluid.

This clonotype has at least ten counts. Its matching antigen is unknown. Germline-derived CDR1 and CDR2 are DFQATT and SNEGSKA (reference sequence). The CDR3 is 15 amino acids. J was trimmed by 4 bases and V by 1 base; bases with no gene match: 6. A quantitative 5'-RACE method, one with molecular barcodes, was used to make TCR beta libraries. A single record per CDR3 protein comes from TCRdb applying MiXCR to the 5' RACE reads. The table has just over 150,000 distinct CDR3 sequences, 15% to 20% seen once. This TCR was sampled from a male donor with ankylosing spondylitis or in good health (not recorded which). V usage is TRBV20-1 and J usage is TRBJ2-1, with 8 bases aligning to TRBD2. Sequencing was performed on blood, either unsorted or a sorted T cell fraction (not recorded which). CDR3 nucleotide sequence: TGCAGTGCTAGAGGGGTTCTAGCGGGTTACAATGAGCAGTTCTTC. It translates to CSARGVLAGYNEQFF.